This paragraph covers one TCR beta chain sequence. TCRdb's copy holds only in-frame clones and misses some; the assay was immunoSEQ multiplex PCR. Here the sample spans roughly 160,000 clones, around 85% being singletons. The data originate from a study of blood T cell repertoires in COVID-19. The CDR3 spans 12 residues. The V end lost 2 bases, the J end lost 5 bases, and 4 bases lay between the germline ends. Germline values: CDR1 LGHDT, CDR2 YNNKEL (reference sequence). The V gene is TRBV3-1 (or the pseudogene TRBV3-2), the J gene TRBJ1-5; unclear D gene. The clonotype was recovered from an elderly man with COVID-19, enrolled during active disease. Input material: peripheral blood. DNA of the CDR3: TGTGCCAGCAGCCAACTCGATCAGCCCCAGCATTTT. It is translated as CASSQLDQPQHF.